Shown below are 26 T cell receptor beta chains from a single sample sequenced in a study of T cell repertoires in cytomegalovirus infection. TCRdb re-called the reads with MiXCR, one entry per CDR3 protein. The sample has approximately 170,000 distinct CDR3 sequences, under 20% seen once. The sample was CD8+ T cells from PBMCs. Receptors were obtained from a human donor in good health (CMV status not recorded). Some clones in this sample may be carry-over from other donors' samples.

CDR3 DNA: TGTGCCGGCGGAACAGGGGGTAACTCTGGAAACACCATATATTTT. Translating gives CAGGTGGNSGNTIYF. This rearrangement joins TRBV7-9 to TRBJ1-3, with 8 bases matching TRBD1. Germline CDR1 reads SEHNR; CDR2 reads FQNEAQ (reference sequence). V shed 11 bases and J 0 bases; nucleotides not matched to a gene: 9. The CDR3 sequence is 15 residues long.

Only a few counts were recorded for this clonotype. The rearrangement uses TRBV7-6 and TRBJ2-3; D is unresolved. The CDR3 has 16 amino acids. The ends were cut back, 0 bases at V and 2 bases at J, with 12 bases in the middle. From germline, CDR1 is SGHVS and CDR2 FNYEAQ. CDR3 protein: CASSLARGAVTDTQYF. The CDR3 bases are TGTGCCAGCAGCTTAGCGCGTGGTGCGGTCACAGATACGCAGTATTTT.

This clonotype was counted a few times. The CDR3 DNA follows: TGTGCCAGCAGCCGTTTAGCGATGCCCTACGAGCAGTACTTC. Its protein product is CASSRLAMPYEQYF. The chain employs TRBV12-3 or TRBV12-4 and TRBJ2-7; D perhaps matches TRBD2 (5 bases). With 6 bases removed from V and 2 bases from J, the gap between germline ends came to 14 bases. The CDR3 consists of 14 residues.

In its sample, this clonotype was seen a few times. This sequence joins TRBV20-1 and TRBJ2-1; 7 nucleotides agree with TRBD1. The CDR3 spans 16 residues. V lost 3 bases to trimming and J lost 3 bases; unmatched junction nucleotides: 11. Germline assignment: CDR1 DFQATT and CDR2 SNEGSKA (reference sequence). The CDR3 DNA reads as TGCAGTGCTAGTGGGGGCGGACAGGCGATCTACAATGAGCAGTTCTTC. This encodes CSASGGGQAIYNEQFF.

The gene calls are TRBV6-6 and TRBJ1-1; unclear D gene. Germline CDR1 and CDR2: MNHNY and SVGAGI (reference sequence). V lost 2 bases to trimming and J lost 0 bases, with 16 bases between them. The CDR3 totals 17 residues. The CDR3 sequence is CASSYRPITELNTEAFF. CDR3 DNA sequence: TGTGCCAGCAGTTACCGACCTATAACAGAGCTGAACACTGAAGCTTTCTTT.

This chain joins TRBV6-5 and TRBJ1-4; tentatively, D is TRBD1 (5 bases). The germline V gene has CDR1 MNHEY and CDR2 SVGAGI. V was pared by 4 bases and J by 0 bases, with 18 bases between. The CDR3 totals 18 residues. For the CDR3, the DNA is TGTGCCAGCAGTTTGCGCCCGGCAGGGAGGGCAACTAATGAAAAACTGTTTTTT. Residues: CASSLRPAGRATNEKLFF.

This clonotype has a handful of counts. The chain links TRBV6-4 to TRBJ2-3; D might be TRBD1 (6 bases). V gave up 6 bases and J gave up 2 bases, with 15 bases separating them. Germline-derived CDR1 and CDR2 are MRHNA and SNTAGT. This CDR3 contains 15 residues. The CDR3 sequence is CASSVQGGSTDTQYF. CDR3 sequence (DNA): TGTGCCAGCAGCGTACAGGGTGGGTCCACAGATACGCAGTATTTT.

This clonotype was seen repeatedly, ten times or more. The V gene is TRBV6-1, the J gene TRBJ2-7; D is unclear. This CDR3 comprises 11 residues. The germline V and J ends were trimmed by 4 bases and 3 bases, with 4 bases remaining between them. Germline CDR1 and CDR2: MNHNS and SASEGT. The CDR3 coding sequence is TGTGCCAGCAGTGCTATCTACGAGCAGTACTTC. This encodes CASSAIYEQYF.

The chain combines TRBV6-2 or TRBV6-3 with TRBJ2-5; no clear D. CDR3 length: 13 amino acids. Deletions cut 2 bases from V and 3 bases from J, with 7 bases between. Germline V gives CDR1 MNHEY, CDR2 SVGEGT. CDR3 residues: CASSYMPEETQYF. CDR3 nucleotide sequence: TGTGCCAGCAGTTACATGCCCGAAGAGACCCAGTACTTC.

This chain connects TRBV7-9 to TRBJ1-2; a possible D gene is TRBD1 (6 bases). The V end lost 5 bases, the J end lost 4 bases, and 17 bases lay between the germline ends. The CDR3 consists of 15 residues. Looked up from germline, CDR1 is SEHNR and CDR2 is FQNEAQ (reference sequence). The CDR3, as DNA: TGTGCCAGCAGCCTGCGGGACAAAATCGGCTATGGCTACACCTTC. This translates into CASSLRDKIGYGYTF.

This clonotype was seen only a few times. The chain joins TRBV9 to TRBJ2-7; the D gene is possibly TRBD1 (5 bases). V lost 3 bases, J lost 3 bases, and 13 bases lay in between. CDR1 SGDLS and CDR2 YYNGEE come from the germline V gene. This CDR3 contains 14 residues. CDR3 region: CASSAPGKGYEQYF. CDR3 sequence (DNA): TGTGCCAGCAGCGCCCCAGGGAAAGGCTACGAGCAGTACTTC. The full variable domain, completed using reference TRBV9 and TRBJ2-7, is DSGVTQTPKHLITATGQRVTLRCSPRSGDLSVYWYQQSLDQGLQFLIQYYNGEERAKGNILERFSAQQFPDLHSELNLSSLELGDSALYFCASSAPGKGYEQYFGPGTRLTVT.

This clonotype was seen a handful of times. The rearrangement joins TRBV7-9 to TRBJ1-2; the D is unclear. The V gene's germline CDR1 is SEHNR and CDR2 FQNEAQ (reference sequence). V lost 5 bases and J lost 6, with 16 bases in between. This CDR3 has 14 residues. In nucleotides, the CDR3 is TGTGCCAGCAGCACAAGCGGCAGCGGTAATGGCTACACCTTC. It translates to CASSTSGSGNGYTF.

The chain couples TRBV29-1 to TRBJ2-1; 8 bases agree with TRBD2. The CDR3 is made up of 15 amino acids. In germline, CDR1 is SQVTM, CDR2 ANQGSEA. Losses at the gene ends were 6 bases for V and 10 bases for J; bases not matched to a gene: 17. CDR3 in DNA: TGCAGCGTGGACACCGGGAGGGCCGGGGAAAGAGAGCAGTTCTTC. Protein: CSVDTGRAGEREQFF.

This clonotype was seen only a few times. The J gene is TRBJ2-1, the V gene TRBV7-2; D is possibly TRBD2 (6 bases). V lost 5 bases and J 9 bases, leaving 11 bases between the germline ends. This CDR3 has 12 amino acids. From germline, CDR1 is SGHTA and CDR2 FQGNSA. The CDR3 is CASSDRGTEQFF. CDR3 in DNA: TGTGCCAGCAGCGACCGGGGGACTGAGCAGTTCTTC.

This chain uses TRBV24-1 with TRBJ2-3; 11 bases are a match to TRBD2. The CDR3 extends over 17 amino acids. The ends lost 2 bases at V and 4 bases at J; junction bases unmatched: 7. Looked up from germline, CDR1 is KGHDR and CDR2 is SFDVKD. CDR3 nucleotide sequence: TGTGCCACCAGTGATTGGGCCGGGGGACTAGCGGCAGATACGCAGTATTTT. As protein: CATSDWAGGLAADTQYF.

The CDR3 region has the DNA TGTGCCAGCAGCTTAGACCACAGGGGTGCGCAAGATACGCAGTATTTT. Its translation: CASSLDHRGAQDTQYF. V and J are TRBV7-2 and TRBJ2-3; TRBD1 aligns across 7 bases. Germline V lookup: CDR1 SGHTA, CDR2 FQGNSA. This CDR3 contains 16 residues. After removal of 1 base from V and 5 bases from J, the junction contained 9 bases not matched to a gene.

CDR3 sequence reads: CASSQGGSWKEETQYF. CDR3 DNA: TGTGCCAGCAGCCAAGGCGGGTCGTGGAAGGAAGAGACCCAGTACTTC. The rearrangement links TRBV5-6 to TRBJ2-5; TRBD2 is a possible D gene (5 bases). This CDR3 region has 16 residues. The germline V gene has CDR1 SGHDT and CDR2 YYEEEE. V lost 4 bases and J 3 bases, leaving 19 bases between the germline ends.

The chain couples TRBV6-2 or TRBV6-3 to TRBJ2-7; 9 bases agree with TRBD1. The ends lost 2 bases at V and 5 bases at J; junction bases unmatched: 7. The CDR3 is 15 residues long. The germline CDR1 and CDR2 sequences are MNHEY and SVGEGT. The CDR3 DNA follows: TGTGCCAGCAGTTACACTTCGGGACAGGGAGACGAGCAGTACTTC. Its protein is CASSYTSGQGDEQYF.

The chain links TRBV7-8 to TRBJ2-5, with 8 bases aligning to TRBD1. The CDR3 length is 15 residues. Per the germline V gene, CDR1 is SGHVS and CDR2 is FQNEAQ. With V trimmed by 3 bases and J by 2 bases, 5 bases remained unmatched. The chain's CDR3 is CASSFGTGHQETQYF. CDR3 nucleotide sequence: TGTGCCAGCAGCTTCGGGACAGGACATCAAGAGACCCAGTACTTC.

In this sample, this clonotype turned up a few times. This rearrangement joins TRBV7-9 to TRBJ1-2; TRBD1 is a possible D gene (6 bases). The ends were cut back, 5 bases at V and 2 bases at J, with 18 bases in the middle. This CDR3 comprises 16 residues. The germline gives CDR1 SEHNR, CDR2 FQNEAQ (reference sequence). The CDR3 here is CASSTNGQIPNYGYTF. CDR3 coding DNA: TGTGCCAGCAGCACAAACGGACAGATCCCGAACTATGGCTACACCTTC.

The chain has TRBV28 and TRBJ2-1, with D possibly matching TRBD2 (6 bases). The CDR3 sequence is 15 residues long. Trimming removed 7 bases from V and 4 bases from J, with 17 bases in between. From germline, CDR1 is MDHEN and CDR2 SYDVKM. The CDR3 DNA is TGTGCCAGCAAGGCCTACTGGGGGGATTACAATGAGCAGTTCTTC. This encodes CASKAYWGDYNEQFF.

This rearrangement joins TRBV7-2 to TRBJ2-7, with D maybe TRBD2 (5 bases). Trimming shortened V by 3 bases and J by 4 bases, and 10 bases separated the two germline ends. CDR1 is SGHTA, CDR2 FQGNSA, per germline. The CDR3 runs 13 residues. DNA of the CDR3: TGTGCCAGCAGCTTCACAGAGGGATACGAGCAGTACTTC. Translation: CASSFTEGYEQYF.

The chain carries TRBV4-1 and TRBJ2-7; perhaps TRBD1 as D (6 bases). CDR1 and CDR2 (germline): MGHRA, YSYEKL. The CDR3 has 15 amino acids. V lost 2 bases, J lost 7 bases, and 18 bases lay in between. The CDR3 DNA sequence: TGCGCCAGCAGCCAACGACAGGACTCGCTATGGGAGCAGTACTTC. Protein: CASSQRQDSLWEQYF.

The chain employs TRBV10-3 and TRBJ2-1, with 13 bases lining up with TRBD2. The CDR3 length is 15 residues. Germline V gives CDR1 ENHRY, CDR2 SYGVKD. V was pared by 4 bases and J by 3 bases, with 0 bases of the junction left unmatched. DNA for the CDR3: TGTGCCATCAGTGGGACTAGCGGGGGCTACAATGAGCAGTTCTTC. This sequence encodes CAISGTSGGYNEQFF.

This clonotype occurred a few times. The chain couples TRBV24-1 to TRBJ2-1; possibly TRBD2 for D (5 bases). CDR1 and CDR2 (germline): KGHDR, SFDVKD. V lost 4 bases and J lost 5, with 17 bases in between. The CDR3 is 16 amino acids. The CDR3 here is CATSDPRGQADNEQFF. DNA for the CDR3: TGTGCCACCAGTGACCCGAGAGGGCAGGCAGACAATGAGCAGTTCTTC.

The rearrangement joins TRBV6-1 to TRBJ2-1; 8 bases line up with TRBD2. The CDR3 contains 14 residues. The germline V gene encodes CDR1 MNHNS and CDR2 SASEGT. Trimming took 2 bases from V and 6 from J; bases not matched to a gene: 3. CDR3 amino acids: CASSERLATNEQFF. The CDR3 DNA follows: TGTGCCAGCAGTGAAAGACTAGCGACCAATGAGCAGTTCTTC.